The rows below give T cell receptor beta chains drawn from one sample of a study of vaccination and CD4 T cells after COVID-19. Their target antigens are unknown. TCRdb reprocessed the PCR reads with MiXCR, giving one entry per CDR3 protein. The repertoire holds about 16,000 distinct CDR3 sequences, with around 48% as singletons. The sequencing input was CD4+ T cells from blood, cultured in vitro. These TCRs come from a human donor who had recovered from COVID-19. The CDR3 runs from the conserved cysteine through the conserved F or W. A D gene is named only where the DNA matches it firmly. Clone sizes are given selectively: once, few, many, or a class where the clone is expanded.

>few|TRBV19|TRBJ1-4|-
TGTGCCAGTAGTGGGTTGGCAGGCCCATTTGAAAAACTGTTTTTT
CASSGLAGPFEKLFF
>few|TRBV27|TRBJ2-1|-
TGTGCCACAGTTGGTGGGGTTGAGCAGTTCTTC
CATVGGVEQFF
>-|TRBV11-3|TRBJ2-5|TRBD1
TGTGCCAGCAGCTTATACGGGACAGCACAAGAGACCCAGTACTTC
CASSLYGTAQETQYF
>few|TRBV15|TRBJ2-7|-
TGTGCCACCAGCTCGTACCGCGGGCAGTACTTC
CATSSYRGQYF
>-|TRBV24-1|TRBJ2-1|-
TGTGCCACCAGTGAGATAGGGGGGAGCAGGATGTATGAGCAGTTCTTC
CATSEIGGSRMYEQFF
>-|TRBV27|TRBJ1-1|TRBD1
TGTGCCAGCAGTACGGACAGGGGTAGGGGCACTGAAGCTTTCTTT
CASSTDRGRGTEAFF
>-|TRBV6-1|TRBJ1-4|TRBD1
TGTGCCAGCGCCACCCAGACAGGGCCTAATGAAAAACTGTTTTTT
CASATQTGPNEKLFF
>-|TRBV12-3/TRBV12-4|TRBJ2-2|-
TGTGCCAGCATGTCCACCGGGGAGCTGTTTTTT
CASMSTGELFF
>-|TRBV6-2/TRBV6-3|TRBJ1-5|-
TGTGCCAGCAGTTACTCTAGCAATCAGCCCCAGCATTTT
CASSYSSNQPQHF
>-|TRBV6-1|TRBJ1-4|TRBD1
TGTGCCAGCGGGACGACAGGGGCGGGGGGAAAACTGTTTTTT
CASGTTGAGGKLFF
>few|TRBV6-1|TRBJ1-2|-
TGTGCCAGCCAAGGACAGAACTATGGCTACACCTTC
CASQGQNYGYTF
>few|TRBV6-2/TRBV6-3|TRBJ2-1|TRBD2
TGTGCCAGCAGTTCCGAACTAGCGGGAGGGCAGTTCTTC
CASSSELAGGQFF
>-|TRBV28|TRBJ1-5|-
TGTGCCAGCAGTTTATCGGCAGGGAACGCGGAGCCCCAGCATTTT
CASSLSAGNAEPQHF
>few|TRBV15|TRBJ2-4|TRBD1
TGTGCCACCAGCAGAGCGGGACAGGGGCAAAACATTCAGTACTTC
CATSRAGQGQNIQYF
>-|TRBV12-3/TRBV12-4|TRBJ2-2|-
TGTGCCAGCAAGAGGACCACCGGGGAGCTGTTTTTT
CASKRTTGELFF
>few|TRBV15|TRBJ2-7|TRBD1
TGTGCCACCAGCAACCCAAGGGCGACAGGGCGAGGCTACGAGCAGTACTTC
CATSNPRATGRGYEQYF
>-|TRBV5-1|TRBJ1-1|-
TGCGCCAGCAAGGGGCGGGGAGGGTCGAACACTGAAGCTTTCTTT
CASKGRGGSNTEAFF
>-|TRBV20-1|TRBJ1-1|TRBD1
TGCAGTGCTAGTATGTATGGACAGGGGAACACTGAAGCTTTCTTT
CSASMYGQGNTEAFF
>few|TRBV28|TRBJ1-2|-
TGTGCCAGCAGTCCTCCCCAAGGGGGAATCAATGGCTACACCTTC
CASSPPQGGINGYTF
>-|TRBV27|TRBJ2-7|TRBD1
TGTGCCAGCAGGTGGGGACAGGGGTTCTACGAGCAGTACTTC
CASRWGQGFYEQYF
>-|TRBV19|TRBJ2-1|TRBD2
TGTGCCAGTAGTATCGATCTTGACGGGCCGAGACTAGCGGGGGGGCTAGGGTCCTACAATGAGCAGTTCTTC
CASSIDLDGPRLAGGLGSYNEQFF
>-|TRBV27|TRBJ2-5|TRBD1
TGTGCCAGCAGCCTCGACAGGGTGGGGGCCCAGTACTTC
CASSLDRVGAQYF
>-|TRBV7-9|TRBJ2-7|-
TGTGCCAGCAGCTTAGTCGAAGGTTACGAGCAGTACTTC
CASSLVEGYEQYF
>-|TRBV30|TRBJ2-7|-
TGTGCCTGGAGCGGGAACTACGAGCAGTACTTC
CAWSGNYEQYF
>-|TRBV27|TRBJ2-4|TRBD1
TGTGCCAGCAGCCTGGAGACAGGGACCATTCAGTACTTC
CASSLETGTIQYF
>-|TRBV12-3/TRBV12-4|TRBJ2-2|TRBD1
TGTGCCAGCAGTCTGCTAGGGGGCATCGGGGAGCTGTTTTTT
CASSLLGGIGELFF
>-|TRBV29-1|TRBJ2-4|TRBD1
TGCAGCGCCGGGACAGCTAGGGGTCAGTACTTC
CSAGTARGQYF
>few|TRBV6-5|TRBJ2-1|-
TGTGCCAGCAGTTTTGAGGGAGGTTCCTACAATGAGCAGTTCTTC
CASSFEGGSYNEQFF
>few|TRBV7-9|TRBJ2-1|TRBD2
TGTGCCAGCAGGTCCGGCGGGGGGGCCGCCCGCAATGAGCAGTTCTTC
CASRSGGGAARNEQFF
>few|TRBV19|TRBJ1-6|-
TGTGCCAGTAGCGAGATAGACAATTCACCCCTCCACTTT
CASSEIDNSPLHF
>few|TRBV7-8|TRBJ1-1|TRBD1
TGTGCCAGCAGCTTATACAGGGGAACGACTGAAGCTTTCTTT
CASSLYRGTTEAFF
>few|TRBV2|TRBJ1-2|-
TGTGCCAGCAGTACAGGGATAGGCTACACCTTC
CASSTGIGYTF
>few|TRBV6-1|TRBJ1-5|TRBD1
TGTGCCAGCAGACCTGGGACAGGTCGTAAGCATTTT
CASRPGTGRKHF
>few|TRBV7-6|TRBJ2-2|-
TGTGCCAGCAGCTGGACGACTAGGGGGACCGGGGAGCTGTTTTTT
CASSWTTRGTGELFF
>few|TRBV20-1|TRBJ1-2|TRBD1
TGCAGTGCTAATCCCCCGGGACAGGGGGCTCGCGGCTATGGCTACACCTTC
CSANPPGQGARGYGYTF
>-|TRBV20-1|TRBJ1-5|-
TGCAGTGCTAGTCAGGGACCAAATCAGCCCCAGCATTTT
CSASQGPNQPQHF
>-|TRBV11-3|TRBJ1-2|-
TGTGCCAGCAGCAAAACGTATAACTATGGCTACACCTTC
CASSKTYNYGYTF
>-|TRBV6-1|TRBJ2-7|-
TGTGCCAGCAGTGACGGGGGAGCCTACGAGCAGTACTTC
CASSDGGAYEQYF
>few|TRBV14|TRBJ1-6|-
TGTGCCAGCAGCCTCACCGAGGGTTCACCCCTCCACTTT
CASSLTEGSPLHF
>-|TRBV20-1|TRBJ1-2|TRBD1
TGCAGTGCTAAACTTGGGACAGGCGACCCTAACTATGGCTACACCTTC
CSAKLGTGDPNYGYTF
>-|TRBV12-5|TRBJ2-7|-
TGTGCTAGTGGTTTGGTAAGGCTCGGACAGCTATACGAGCAGTACTTC
CASGLVRLGQLYEQYF
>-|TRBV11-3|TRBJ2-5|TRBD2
TGTGCCAGCAGCTTAGAGAGCGGGGGGGCTTCCCGGCGCGAGACCCAGTACTTC
CASSLESGGASRRETQYF
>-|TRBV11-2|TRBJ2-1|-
TGTGCCAGCAGCTTACGTATACTAGGGGTCGCCTACAATGAGCAGTTCTTC
CASSLRILGVAYNEQFF
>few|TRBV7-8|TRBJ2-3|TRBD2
TGTGCCAGCAGCTCGCCACTAGCGGGAGGGCGACCAGATACGCAGTATTTT
CASSSPLAGGRPDTQYF
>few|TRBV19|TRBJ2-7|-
TGTGCCAGTAGTATGGTGGGGGGAGCCCCCGAGCAGTACTTC
CASSMVGGAPEQYF
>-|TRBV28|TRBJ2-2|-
TGTGCCAGCAGTTCCCTTTCGGATCTCACCGGGGAGCTGTTTTTT
CASSSLSDLTGELFF
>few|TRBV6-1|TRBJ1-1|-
TGTGCCAGCAGCCCCCGTGGCATAAACACTGAAGCTTTCTTT
CASSPRGINTEAFF
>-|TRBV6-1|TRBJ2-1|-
TGTGCCAGCACCTACGGTAATGAGCAGTTCTTC
CASTYGNEQFF
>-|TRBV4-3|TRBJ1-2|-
TGCGCCAGCAGCCAAGTGGACGGTCCCTATGGCTACACCTTC
CASSQVDGPYGYTF
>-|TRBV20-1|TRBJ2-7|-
TGCAGTGCTAGTCCCCCCTTCCAGGACGAGCAGTACTTC
CSASPPFQDEQYF
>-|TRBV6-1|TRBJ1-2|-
TGTGCCAGCACCGGGACTTGGGACTATGGCTACACCTTC
CASTGTWDYGYTF
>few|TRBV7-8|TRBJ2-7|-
TGTGCCAGCAGCTTAAGGGACTACGAGCAGTACTTC
CASSLRDYEQYF
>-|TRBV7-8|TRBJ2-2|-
TGTGCCAGCAGCTTCCGAGACAAGACAGGCGGGGAGCTGTTTTTT
CASSFRDKTGGELFF
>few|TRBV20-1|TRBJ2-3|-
TGCAGTGCTGAGAGAGGGCTTGGCACAGATACGCAGTATTTT
CSAERGLGTDTQYF
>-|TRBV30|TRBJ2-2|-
TGTGCCTGGGGGGGCTTGGCCGGGGAGCTGTTTTTT
CAWGGLAGELFF
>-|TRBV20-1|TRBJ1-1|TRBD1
TGCAGTGCCCAGGGACAGGGAACTGAAGCTTTCTTT
CSAQGQGTEAFF
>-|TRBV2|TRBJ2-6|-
TGTGCCAGCAAATCCGACCGCGAGGGGGCCAACGTCCTGACTTTC
CASKSDREGANVLTF
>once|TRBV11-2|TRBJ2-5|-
TGTGCCAGCAGCTTAGGGGCAGGGCGAAGAGGGGAGACCCAGTACTTC
CASSLGAGRRGETQYF
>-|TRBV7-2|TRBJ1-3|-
TGTGCCAGCAGCCCGAATTGGGGAGCCTCTGGAAACACCATATATTTT
CASSPNWGASGNTIYF
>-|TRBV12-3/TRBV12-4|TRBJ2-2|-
TGTGCCAGCTGGGGGCCCCGGGGCGGGGAGCTGTTTTTT
CASWGPRGGELFF